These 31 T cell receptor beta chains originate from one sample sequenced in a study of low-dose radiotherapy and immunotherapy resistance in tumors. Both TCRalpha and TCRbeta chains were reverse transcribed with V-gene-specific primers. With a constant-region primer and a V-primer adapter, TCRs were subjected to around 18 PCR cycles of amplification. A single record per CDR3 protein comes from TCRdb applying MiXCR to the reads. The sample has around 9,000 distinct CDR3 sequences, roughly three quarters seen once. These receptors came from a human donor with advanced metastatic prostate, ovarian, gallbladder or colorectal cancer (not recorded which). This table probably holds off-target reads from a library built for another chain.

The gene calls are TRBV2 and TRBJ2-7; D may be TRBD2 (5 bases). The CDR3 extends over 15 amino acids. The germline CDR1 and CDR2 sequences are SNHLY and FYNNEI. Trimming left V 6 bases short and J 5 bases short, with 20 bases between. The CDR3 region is CASRPELGLWDEQYF. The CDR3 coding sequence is TGTGCCAGCAGACCCGAACTAGGCCTCTGGGACGAGCAGTACTTC.

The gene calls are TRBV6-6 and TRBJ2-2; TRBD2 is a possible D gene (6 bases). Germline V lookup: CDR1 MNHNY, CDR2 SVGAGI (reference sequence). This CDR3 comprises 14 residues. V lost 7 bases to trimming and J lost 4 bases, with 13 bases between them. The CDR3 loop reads CASTIGGTTGELFF. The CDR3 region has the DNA TGTGCCAGCACAATAGGAGGGACCACCGGGGAGCTGTTTTTT.

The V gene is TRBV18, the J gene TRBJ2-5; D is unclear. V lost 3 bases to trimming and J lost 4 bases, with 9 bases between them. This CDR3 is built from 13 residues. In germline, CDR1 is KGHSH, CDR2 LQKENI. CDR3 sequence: CASSPHSRETQYF. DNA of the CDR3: TGTGCCAGCTCACCCCACAGCCGAGAGACCCAGTACTTC.

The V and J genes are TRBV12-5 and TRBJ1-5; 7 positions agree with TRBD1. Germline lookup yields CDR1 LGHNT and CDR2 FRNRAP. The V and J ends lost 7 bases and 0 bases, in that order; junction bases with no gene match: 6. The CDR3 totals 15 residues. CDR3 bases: TGTGCTAGTGCCCAGGGGGACTCTAGCAATCAGCCCCAGCATTTT. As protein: CASAQGDSSNQPQHF. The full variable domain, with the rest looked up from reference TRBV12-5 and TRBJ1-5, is DARVTQTPRHKVTEMGQEVTMRCQPILGHNTVFWYRQTMMQGLELLAYFRNRAPLDDSGMPKDRFSAEMPDATLATLKIQPSEPRDSAVYFCASAQGDSSNQPQHFGDGTRLSIL.

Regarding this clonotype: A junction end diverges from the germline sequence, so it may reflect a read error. The CDR3 loop reads CASRPSSNEQFF. CDR3 bases: TGCGCCAGCAGACCCTCCTCCAATGAGCAGTTCTTC. This chain connects TRBV10-2 to TRBJ2-1; no definite D call. The CDR3 contains 12 residues. The V gene's germline CDR1 is WSHSY and CDR2 SAAADI.

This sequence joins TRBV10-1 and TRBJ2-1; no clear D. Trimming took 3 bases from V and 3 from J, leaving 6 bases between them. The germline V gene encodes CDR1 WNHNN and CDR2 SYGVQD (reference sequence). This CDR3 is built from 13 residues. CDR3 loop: CASSERYYNEQFF. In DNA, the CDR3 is TGCGCCAGCAGTGAACGGTACTACAATGAGCAGTTCTTC.

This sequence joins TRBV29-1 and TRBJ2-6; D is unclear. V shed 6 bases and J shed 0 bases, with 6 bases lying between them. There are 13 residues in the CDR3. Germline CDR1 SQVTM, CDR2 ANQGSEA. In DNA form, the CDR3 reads TGCAGCGTATCGACCTCTGGGGCCAACGTCCTGACTTTC. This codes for CSVSTSGANVLTF.

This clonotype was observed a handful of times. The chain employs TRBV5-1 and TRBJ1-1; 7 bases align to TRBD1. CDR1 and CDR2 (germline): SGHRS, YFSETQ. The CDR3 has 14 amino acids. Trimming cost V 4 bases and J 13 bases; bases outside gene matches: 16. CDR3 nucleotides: TGCGCCAGCAGCCTAGCCTCTTCAGGGGGTGAGGGTTTCTTT. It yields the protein CASSLASSGGEGFF. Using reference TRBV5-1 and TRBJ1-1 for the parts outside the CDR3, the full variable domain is KAGVTQTPRYLIKTRGQQVTLSCSPISGHRSVSWYQQTPGQGLQFLFEYFSETQRNKGNFPGRFSGRQFSNSRSEMNVSTLELGDSALYLCASSLASSGGEGFFGQGTRLTVV.

The CDR3 nucleotides read TGCGCCAGCAGCTTGGGGACTAGCGGGACGGATGAGCAGTTCTTC. This translates into CASSLGTSGTDEQFF. The chain recombines TRBV5-1 with TRBJ2-1; 12 nucleotides agree with TRBD2. J gave up 8 bases and V 0 bases, and 3 bases lay outside the gene matches. CDR1 is SGHRS and CDR2 is YFSETQ in the germline V gene. This CDR3 has 15 residues.

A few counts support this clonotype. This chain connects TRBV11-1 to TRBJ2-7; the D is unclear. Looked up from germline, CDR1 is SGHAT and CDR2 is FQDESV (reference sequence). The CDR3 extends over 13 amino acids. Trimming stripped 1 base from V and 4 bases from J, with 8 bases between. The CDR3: CASSLEEDYEQYF. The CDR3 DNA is TGTGCCAGCAGCTTAGAAGAAGATTACGAGCAGTACTTC.

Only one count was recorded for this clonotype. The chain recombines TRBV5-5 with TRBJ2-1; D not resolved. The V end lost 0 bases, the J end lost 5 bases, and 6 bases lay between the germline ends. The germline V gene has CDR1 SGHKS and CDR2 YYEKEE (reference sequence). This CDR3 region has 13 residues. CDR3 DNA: TGTGCCAGCAGCTTGGGACCTGACAATGAGCAGTTCTTC. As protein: CASSLGPDNEQFF.

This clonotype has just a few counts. The CDR3 here is CASSPEIAGGNNEQFF. The CDR3 DNA is TGCGCCAGCAGCCCGGAGATAGCGGGAGGAAACAATGAGCAGTTCTTC. The V call is TRBV5-1, the J call TRBJ2-1; 10 nucleotides agree with TRBD2. J lost 5 bases, V lost 4 bases, and 9 bases had no gene match. The CDR3 length is 16 residues. Germline CDR1 reads SGHRS; CDR2 reads YFSETQ.

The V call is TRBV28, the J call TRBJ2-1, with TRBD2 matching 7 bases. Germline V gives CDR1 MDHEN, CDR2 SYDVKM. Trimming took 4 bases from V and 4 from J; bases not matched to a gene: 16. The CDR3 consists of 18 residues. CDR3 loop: CASSSRAQRLARYNEQFF. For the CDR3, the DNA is TGTGCCAGCAGTTCCCGCGCCCAAAGACTAGCCCGATACAATGAGCAGTTCTTC.

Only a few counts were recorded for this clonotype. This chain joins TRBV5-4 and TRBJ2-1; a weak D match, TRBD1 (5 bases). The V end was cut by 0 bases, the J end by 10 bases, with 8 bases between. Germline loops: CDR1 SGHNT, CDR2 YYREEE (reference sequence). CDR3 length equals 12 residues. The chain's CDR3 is CASSLAQGEQFF. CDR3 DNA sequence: TGTGCCAGCAGCTTGGCCCAGGGAGAGCAGTTCTTC.

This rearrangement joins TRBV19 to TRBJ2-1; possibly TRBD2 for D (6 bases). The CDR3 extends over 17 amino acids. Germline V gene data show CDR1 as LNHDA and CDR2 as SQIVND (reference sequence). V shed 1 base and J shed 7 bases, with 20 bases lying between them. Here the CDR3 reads CASSIGVGGDATNEQFF. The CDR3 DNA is TGTGCCAGTAGTATAGGCGTAGGCGGGGACGCCACAAATGAGCAGTTCTTC.

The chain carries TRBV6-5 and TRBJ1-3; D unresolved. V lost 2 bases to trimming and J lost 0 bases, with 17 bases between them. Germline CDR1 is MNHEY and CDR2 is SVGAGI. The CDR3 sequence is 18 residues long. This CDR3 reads CASSYRIFGELSGNTIYF. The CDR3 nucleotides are TGTGCCAGCAGTTACCGGATTTTTGGGGAACTCTCTGGAAACACCATATATTTT.

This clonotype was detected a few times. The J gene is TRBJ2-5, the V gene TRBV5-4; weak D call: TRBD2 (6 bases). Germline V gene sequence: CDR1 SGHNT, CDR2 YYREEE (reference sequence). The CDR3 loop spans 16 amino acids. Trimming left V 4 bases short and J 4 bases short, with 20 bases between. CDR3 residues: CASSPSWRGESETQYF. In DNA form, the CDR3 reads TGTGCCAGCAGCCCCAGTTGGAGGGGCGAGTCAGAGACCCAGTACTTC.

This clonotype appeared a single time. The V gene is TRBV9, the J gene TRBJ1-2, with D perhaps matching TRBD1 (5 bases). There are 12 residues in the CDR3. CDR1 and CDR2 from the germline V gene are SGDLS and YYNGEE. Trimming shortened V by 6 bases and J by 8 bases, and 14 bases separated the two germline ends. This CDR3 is CASTSQGGGYTF. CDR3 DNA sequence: TGTGCCAGCACGAGCCAGGGTGGCGGCTACACCTTC.

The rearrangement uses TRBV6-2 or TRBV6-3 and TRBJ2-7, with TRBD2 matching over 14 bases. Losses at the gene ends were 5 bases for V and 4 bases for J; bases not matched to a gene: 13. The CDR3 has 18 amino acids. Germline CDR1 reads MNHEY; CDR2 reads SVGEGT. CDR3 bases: TGTGCCAGCAGTGAAGGGTTGGGACTAGCGGGAGTGGGATACGAGCAGTACTTC. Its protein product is CASSEGLGLAGVGYEQYF.

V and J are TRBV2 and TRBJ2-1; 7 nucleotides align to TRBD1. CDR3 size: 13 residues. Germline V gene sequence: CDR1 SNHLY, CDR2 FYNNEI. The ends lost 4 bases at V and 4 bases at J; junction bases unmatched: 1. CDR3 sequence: CASSGDRYNEQFF. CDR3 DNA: TGTGCCAGCAGTGGGGACAGATACAATGAGCAGTTCTTC.

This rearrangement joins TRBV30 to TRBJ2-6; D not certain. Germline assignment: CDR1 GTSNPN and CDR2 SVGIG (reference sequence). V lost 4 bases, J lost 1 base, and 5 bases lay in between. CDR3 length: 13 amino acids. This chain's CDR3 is CAWTTSGANVLTF. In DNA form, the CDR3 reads TGTGCCTGGACTACGTCTGGGGCCAACGTCCTGACTTTC.

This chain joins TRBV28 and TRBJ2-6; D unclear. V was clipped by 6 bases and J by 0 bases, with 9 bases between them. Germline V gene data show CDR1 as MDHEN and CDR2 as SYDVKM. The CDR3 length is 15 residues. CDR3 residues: CASRTRSSGANVLTF. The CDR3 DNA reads TGTGCCAGCAGAACACGGAGCTCTGGGGCCAACGTCCTGACTTTC. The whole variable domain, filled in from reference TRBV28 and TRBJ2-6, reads DVKVTQSSRYLVKRTGEKVFLECVQDMDHENMFWYRQDPGLGLRLIYFSYDVKMKEKGDIPEGYSVSREKKERFSLILESASTNQTSMYLCASRTRSSGANVLTFGAGSRLTVL.

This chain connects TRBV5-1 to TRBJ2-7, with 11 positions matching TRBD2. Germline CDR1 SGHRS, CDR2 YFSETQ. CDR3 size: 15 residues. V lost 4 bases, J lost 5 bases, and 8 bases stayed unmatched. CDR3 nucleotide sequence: TGCGCCAGCAGCCTTAGCGGGAGGGCCCCAGACGAGCAGTACTTC. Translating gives CASSLSGRAPDEQYF. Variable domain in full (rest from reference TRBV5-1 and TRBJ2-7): KAGVTQTPRYLIKTRGQQVTLSCSPISGHRSVSWYQQTPGQGLQFLFEYFSETQRNKGNFPGRFSGRQFSNSRSEMNVSTLELGDSALYLCASSLSGRAPDEQYFGPGTRLTVT.

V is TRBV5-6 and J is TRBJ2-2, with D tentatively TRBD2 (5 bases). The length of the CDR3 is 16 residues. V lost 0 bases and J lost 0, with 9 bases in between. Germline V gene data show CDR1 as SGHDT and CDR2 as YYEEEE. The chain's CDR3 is CASSLVGLANTGELFF. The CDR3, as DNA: TGTGCCAGCAGCTTGGTCGGACTGGCGAACACCGGGGAGCTGTTTTTT. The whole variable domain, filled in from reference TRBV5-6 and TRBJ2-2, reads DAGVTQSPTHLIKTRGQQVTLRCSPKSGHDTVSWYQQALGQGPQFIFQYYEEEERQRGNFPDRFSGHQFPNYSSELNVNALLLGDSALYLCASSLVGLANTGELFFGEGSRLTVL.

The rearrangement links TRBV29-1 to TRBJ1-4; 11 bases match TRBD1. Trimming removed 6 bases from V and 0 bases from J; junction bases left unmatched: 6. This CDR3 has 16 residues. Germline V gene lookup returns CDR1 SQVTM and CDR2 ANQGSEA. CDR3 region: CSVLGGQGATNEKLFF. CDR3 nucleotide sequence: TGCAGCGTCCTAGGGGGACAGGGGGCAACTAATGAAAAACTGTTTTTT. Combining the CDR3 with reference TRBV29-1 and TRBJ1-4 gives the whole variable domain SAVISQKPSRDICQRGTSLTIQCQVDSQVTMMFWYRQQPGQSLTLIATANQGSEATYESGFVIDKFPISRPNLTFSTLTVSNMSPEDSSIYLCSVLGGQGATNEKLFFGSGTQLSVL.

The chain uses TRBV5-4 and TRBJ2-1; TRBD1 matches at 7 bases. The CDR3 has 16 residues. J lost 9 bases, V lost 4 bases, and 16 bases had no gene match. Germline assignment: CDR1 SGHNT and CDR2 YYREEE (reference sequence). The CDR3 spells CASSSWTGREITEQFF. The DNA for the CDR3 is TGTGCCAGCAGCAGCTGGACAGGCCGCGAAATTACTGAGCAGTTCTTC.

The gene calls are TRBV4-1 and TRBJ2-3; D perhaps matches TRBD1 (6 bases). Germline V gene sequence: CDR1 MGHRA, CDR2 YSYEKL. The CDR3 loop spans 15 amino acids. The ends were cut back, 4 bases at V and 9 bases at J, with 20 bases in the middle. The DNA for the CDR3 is TGCGCCAGCAGCCGAAGAAGGGGGAATGGTGAAACGCAGTATTTT. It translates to CASSRRRGNGETQYF.

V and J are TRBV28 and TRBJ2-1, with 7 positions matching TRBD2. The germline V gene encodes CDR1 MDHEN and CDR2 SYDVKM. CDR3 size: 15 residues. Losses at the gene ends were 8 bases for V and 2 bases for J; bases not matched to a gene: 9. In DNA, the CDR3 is TGTGCCAGCGTAAAGGCTAGCGGAACCTACAATGAGCAGTTCTTC. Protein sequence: CASVKASGTYNEQFF.

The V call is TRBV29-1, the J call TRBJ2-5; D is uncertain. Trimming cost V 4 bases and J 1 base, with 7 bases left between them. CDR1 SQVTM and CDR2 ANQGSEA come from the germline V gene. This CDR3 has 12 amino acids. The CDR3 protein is CSVGSPQETQYF. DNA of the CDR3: TGCAGCGTTGGAAGTCCCCAAGAGACCCAGTACTTC.

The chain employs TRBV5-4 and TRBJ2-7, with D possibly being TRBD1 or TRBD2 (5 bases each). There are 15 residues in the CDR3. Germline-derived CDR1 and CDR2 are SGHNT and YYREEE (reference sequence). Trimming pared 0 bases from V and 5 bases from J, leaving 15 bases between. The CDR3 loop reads CASSLAGRLPHEQYF. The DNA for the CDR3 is TGTGCCAGCAGCTTGGCGGGACGGCTCCCCCACGAGCAGTACTTC.

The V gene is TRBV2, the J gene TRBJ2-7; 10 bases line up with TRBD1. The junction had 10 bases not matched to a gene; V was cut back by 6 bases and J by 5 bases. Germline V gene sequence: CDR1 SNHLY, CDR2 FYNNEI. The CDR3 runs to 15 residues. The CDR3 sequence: CASRLRQGAFDEQYF. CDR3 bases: TGTGCCAGCAGACTAAGACAGGGGGCTTTCGACGAGCAGTACTTC.